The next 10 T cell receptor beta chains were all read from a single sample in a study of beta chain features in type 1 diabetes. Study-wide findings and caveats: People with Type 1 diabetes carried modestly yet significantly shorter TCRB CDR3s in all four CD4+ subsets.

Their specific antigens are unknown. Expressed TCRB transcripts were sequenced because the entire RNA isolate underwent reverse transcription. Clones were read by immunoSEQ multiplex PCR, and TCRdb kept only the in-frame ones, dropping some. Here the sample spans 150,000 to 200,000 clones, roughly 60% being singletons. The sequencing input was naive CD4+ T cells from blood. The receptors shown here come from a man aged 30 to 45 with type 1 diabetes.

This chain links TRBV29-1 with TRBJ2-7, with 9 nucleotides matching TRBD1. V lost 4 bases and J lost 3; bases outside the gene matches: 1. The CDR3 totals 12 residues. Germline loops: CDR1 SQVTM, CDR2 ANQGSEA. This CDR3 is CSVGDRDYEQYF. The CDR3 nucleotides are TGCAGCGTTGGGGACAGGGACTACGAGCAGTACTTC.

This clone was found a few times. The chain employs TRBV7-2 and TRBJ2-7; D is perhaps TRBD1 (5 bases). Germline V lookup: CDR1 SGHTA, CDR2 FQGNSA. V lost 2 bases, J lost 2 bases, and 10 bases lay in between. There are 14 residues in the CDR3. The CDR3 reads CASSLTQVTYEQYF. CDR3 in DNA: TGTGCCAGCAGCTTAACACAGGTTACCTACGAGCAGTACTTC.

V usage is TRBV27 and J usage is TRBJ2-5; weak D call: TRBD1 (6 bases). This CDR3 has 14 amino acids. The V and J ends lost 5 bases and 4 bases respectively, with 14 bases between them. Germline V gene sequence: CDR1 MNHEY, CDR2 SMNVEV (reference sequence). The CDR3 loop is CASSPRGFGETQYF. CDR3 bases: TGTGCCAGCAGTCCTAGGGGGTTTGGAGAGACCCAGTACTTC.

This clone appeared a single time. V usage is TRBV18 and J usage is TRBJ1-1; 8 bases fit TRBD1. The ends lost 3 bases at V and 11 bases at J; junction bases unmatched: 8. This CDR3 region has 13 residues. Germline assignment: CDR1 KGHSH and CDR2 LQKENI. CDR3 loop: CASSPGQERDAFF. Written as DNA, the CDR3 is TGTGCCAGCTCACCGGGACAGGAACGAGACGCTTTCTTT.

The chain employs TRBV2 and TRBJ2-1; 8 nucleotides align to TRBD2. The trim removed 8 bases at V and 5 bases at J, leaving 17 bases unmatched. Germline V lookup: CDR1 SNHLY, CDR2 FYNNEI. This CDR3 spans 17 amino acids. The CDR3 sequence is CASQPDGGGTKNNEQFF. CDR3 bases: TGTGCCAGCCAACCGGACGGCGGGGGGACGAAAAACAATGAGCAGTTCTTC.

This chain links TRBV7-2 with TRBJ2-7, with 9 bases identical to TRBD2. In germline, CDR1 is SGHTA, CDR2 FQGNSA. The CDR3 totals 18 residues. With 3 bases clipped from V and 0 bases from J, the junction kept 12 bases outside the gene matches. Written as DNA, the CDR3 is TGTGCCAGCAGCTTCCTTCCAGCAGCGGGGGGCGACTCCTACGAGCAGTACTTC. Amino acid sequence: CASSFLPAAGGDSYEQYF.

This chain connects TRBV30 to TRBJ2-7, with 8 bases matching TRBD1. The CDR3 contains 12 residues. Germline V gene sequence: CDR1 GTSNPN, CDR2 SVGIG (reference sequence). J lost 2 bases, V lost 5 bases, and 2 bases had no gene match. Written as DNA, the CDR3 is TGTGCCTGGGGACAGGGAACCTACGAGCAGTACTTC. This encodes CAWGQGTYEQYF.

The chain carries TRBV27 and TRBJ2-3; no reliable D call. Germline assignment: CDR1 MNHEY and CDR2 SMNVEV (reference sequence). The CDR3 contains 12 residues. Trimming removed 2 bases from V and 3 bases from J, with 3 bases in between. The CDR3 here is CASSLATDTQYF. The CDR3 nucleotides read TGTGCCAGCAGTTTAGCTACAGATACGCAGTATTTT.

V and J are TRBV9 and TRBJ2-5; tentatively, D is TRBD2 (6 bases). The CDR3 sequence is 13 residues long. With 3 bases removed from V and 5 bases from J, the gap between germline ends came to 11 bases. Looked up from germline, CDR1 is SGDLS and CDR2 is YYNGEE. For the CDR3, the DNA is TGTGCCAGCAGCGCAGGGAGGTGGGAGACCCAGTACTTC. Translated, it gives CASSAGRWETQYF.

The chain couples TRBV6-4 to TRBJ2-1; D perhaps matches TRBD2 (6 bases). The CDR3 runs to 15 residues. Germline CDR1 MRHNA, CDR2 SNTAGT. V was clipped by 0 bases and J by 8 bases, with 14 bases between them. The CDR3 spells CASSDSWTIGDEQFF. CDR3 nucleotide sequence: TGTGCCAGCAGTGACTCCTGGACTATAGGAGATGAGCAGTTCTTC.